The T cell receptor beta chain under discussion was sequenced for a study of T cell responses to AZD1222 COVID-19 vaccine. TCRdb keeps only in-frame clones here, not all; method: immunoSEQ multiplex PCR. The table includes about 81,000 clones, 90% detected once. Germline V gene data show CDR1 as MNHNS and CDR2 as SASEGT. The CDR3 spans 15 residues. V was clipped by 2 bases and J by 4 bases; unmatched bases: 3. The starting material was peripheral blood, obtained 28 days after the second AZD1222 dose. The V call is TRBV6-1, the J call TRBJ2-2, with TRBD2 matching over 8 bases. The receptor was derived from an adult who received the AZD1222 COVID-19 vaccine. The CDR3: CASSEQRGFTGELFF. Here the CDR3 DNA reads TGTGCCAGCAGTGAACAGCGGGGGTTCACCGGGGAGCTGTTTTTT.